This TCR beta chain was captured in a study of cytomegalovirus exposure and HLA in healthy donors. Findings and limits, study-wide: Relative to the 666-donor mean, N-insertions were reportedly fewer in an Asian-associated ancestry cluster in a later analysis.

60 Vbeta and 13 Jbeta primers were used in PCR. Clones were sequenced by immunoSEQ multiplex PCR, and TCRdb holds only the in-frame ones, with some missing. Among roughly 80,000 clones listed, 75% to 85% were seen once. Trimming took off 1 base at V and 6 bases at J, with 10 bases between the two ends. This CDR3 is built from 13 residues. CDR1 and CDR2 (germline): SGHTA, FQGNSA. This clone was observed a single time. Its specificity is not known. Sequencing was performed on PBMCs. The receptor was isolated from a man aged 50 to 60 in good health and CMV-seropositive. V usage is TRBV7-2 and J usage is TRBJ2-7, with D perhaps TRBD2 (6 bases). The CDR3 DNA reads TGTGCCAGCAGCTTAGAGACAGCGGGCGAGCAGTACTTC. Translation: CASSLETAGEQYF.